This T cell receptor beta chain was recovered during a study of blood T cell repertoires in COVID-19. Study background: Samples of COVID-19 (acute and convalescent) were obtained from the United States, Italy and Spain. T cells, B-cell-depleted T cells, or PBMCs provided the cDNA or gDNA that served as material.

The CDR3 is 18 amino acids. V dropped 5 bases and J dropped 4; count of bases not matched to a gene: 15. In germline, CDR1 is SGHVS, CDR2 FQNEAQ. In the original workflow: Quantification of nucleated cells was approximated via reference gene primer amplification. TCRdb's copy holds only in-frame clones and misses some; the assay was immunoSEQ multiplex PCR. That table furnishes V, J and clone size, whereas the DNA furnished D and trimming. The profile shows some 350,000 clones, more than 85% of them singletons. The sequence derives from a human donor in a cohort sampled during active COVID-19. The sequencing input was peripheral blood. The rearrangement uses TRBV7-8 and TRBJ2-5; 11 nucleotides align to TRBD1. The CDR3: CASSRDHPGTGGGETQYF. In nucleotides, the CDR3 is TGTGCCAGCAGCCGAGATCACCCCGGGACAGGGGGAGGAGAGACCCAGTACTTC.